The entry that follows covers one TCR beta chain sequence. The antigen is not known. Sequencing of each sample assayed around 10^5 TCR templates. Data came from immunoSEQ multiplex PCR; TCRdb stores just in-frame clones and leaves some out. The sample carries about 120,000 clones, around 95% recorded once. This sample was taken from a study of siplizumab effects on memory and regulatory T cells. Study results and caveats: The majority of clones, roughly 75-97% of proliferating CD4+ or CD8+ clones, lacked an assignable naive or memory phenotype.

The sequenced material came from non-Treg CD4+ T cells sorted from blood. This clonotype was obtained from a human donor in good health.

Written as DNA, the CDR3 is TGTGCCAGCAGCTCGGACAGGGATGGTAACACCATATATTTT. This translates into CASSSDRDGNTIYF. The chain is built from TRBV7-9 and TRBJ1-3; 8 bases align to TRBD1. V shed 4 bases, J shed 7 bases, and the junction held 6 bases outside the gene matches. From germline, CDR1 is SEHNR and CDR2 FQNEAQ (reference sequence). The CDR3 covers 14 residues.